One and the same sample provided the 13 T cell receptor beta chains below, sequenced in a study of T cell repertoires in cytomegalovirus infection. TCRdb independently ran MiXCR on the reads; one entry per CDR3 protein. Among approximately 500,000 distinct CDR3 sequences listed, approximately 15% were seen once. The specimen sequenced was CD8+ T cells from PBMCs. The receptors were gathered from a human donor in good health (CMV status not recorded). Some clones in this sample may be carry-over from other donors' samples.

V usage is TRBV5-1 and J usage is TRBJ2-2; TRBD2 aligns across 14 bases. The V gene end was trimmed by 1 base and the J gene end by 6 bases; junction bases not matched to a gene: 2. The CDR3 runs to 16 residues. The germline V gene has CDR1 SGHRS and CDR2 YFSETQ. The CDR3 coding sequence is TGCGCCAGCAGCTTGCGACTAGCGGGGGGGCCCGGGGAGCTGTTTTTT. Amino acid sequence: CASSLRLAGGPGELFF.

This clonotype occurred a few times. As DNA, the CDR3 is TGTGCCAGCAGTCCGGGGGGGTATTCACCCCTCCACTTT. The encoded protein is CASSPGGYSPLHF. This chain connects TRBV27 to TRBJ1-6; D may be TRBD1 (5 bases). The CDR3 is 13 residues long. Germline CDR1 MNHEY, CDR2 SMNVEV (reference sequence). V shed 5 bases and J shed 8 bases, with 10 bases lying between them.

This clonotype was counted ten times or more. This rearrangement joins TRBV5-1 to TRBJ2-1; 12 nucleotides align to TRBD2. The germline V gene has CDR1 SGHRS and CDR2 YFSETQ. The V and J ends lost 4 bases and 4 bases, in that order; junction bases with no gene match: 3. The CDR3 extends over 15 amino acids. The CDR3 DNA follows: TGCGCCAGCAGCCGGACTAGCGGGGAGTACAATGAGCAGTTCTTC. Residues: CASSRTSGEYNEQFF.

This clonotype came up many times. The CDR3 nucleotides are TGTGCCAGCAGCCCTAGAGGCGGTAGCGGAAGCACAGATACGCAGTATTTT. It codes for CASSPRGGSGSTDTQYF. The chain links TRBV7-2 to TRBJ2-3, with a tentative D call TRBD2 (6 bases). The CDR3 totals 17 residues. Deletions cut 5 bases from V and 0 bases from J, with 18 bases between. Germline V CDR1 and CDR2: SGHTA, FQGNSA.

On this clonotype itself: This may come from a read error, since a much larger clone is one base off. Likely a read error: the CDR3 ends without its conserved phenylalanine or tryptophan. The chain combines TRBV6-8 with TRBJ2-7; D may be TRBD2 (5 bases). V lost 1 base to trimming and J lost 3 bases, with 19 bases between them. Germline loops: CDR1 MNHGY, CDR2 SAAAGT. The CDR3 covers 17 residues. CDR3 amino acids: CASSYYNGESSIYEQYL. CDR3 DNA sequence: TGTGCCAGCAGTTACTATAATGGGGAGAGCTCCATCTACGAGCAGTACTTA.

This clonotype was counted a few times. CDR3 region: CASSPGTSKPLHF. CDR3 sequence (DNA): TGTGCCAGCAGCCCCGGGACGTCAAAGCCCCTCCACTTT. The J gene is TRBJ1-6, the V gene TRBV5-6; TRBD1 might be the D (5 bases). In germline, CDR1 is SGHDT, CDR2 YYEEEE. This CDR3 region has 13 residues. V was pared by 4 bases and J by 13 bases, with 15 bases between.

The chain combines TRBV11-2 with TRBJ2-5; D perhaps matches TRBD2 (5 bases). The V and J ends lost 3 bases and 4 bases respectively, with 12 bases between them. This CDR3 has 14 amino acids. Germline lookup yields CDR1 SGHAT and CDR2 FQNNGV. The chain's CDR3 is CASSLTRDLETQYF. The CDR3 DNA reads TGTGCCAGCAGCTTGACCCGGGATTTAGAGACCCAGTACTTC.

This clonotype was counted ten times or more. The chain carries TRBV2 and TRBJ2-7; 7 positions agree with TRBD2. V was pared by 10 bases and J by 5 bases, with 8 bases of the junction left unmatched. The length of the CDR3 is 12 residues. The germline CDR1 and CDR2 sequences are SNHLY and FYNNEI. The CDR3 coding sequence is TGTGCCACGAGGGGAGGGCCCAACGAGCAGTACTTC. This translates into CATRGGPNEQYF.

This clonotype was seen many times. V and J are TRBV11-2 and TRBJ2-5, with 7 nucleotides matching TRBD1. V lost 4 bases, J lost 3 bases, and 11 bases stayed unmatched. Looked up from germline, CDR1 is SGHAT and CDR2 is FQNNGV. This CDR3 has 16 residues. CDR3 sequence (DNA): TGTGCCAGCAGCTCCCTCTCCGGGACAGAGAAAGAGACCCAGTACTTC. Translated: CASSSLSGTEKETQYF.

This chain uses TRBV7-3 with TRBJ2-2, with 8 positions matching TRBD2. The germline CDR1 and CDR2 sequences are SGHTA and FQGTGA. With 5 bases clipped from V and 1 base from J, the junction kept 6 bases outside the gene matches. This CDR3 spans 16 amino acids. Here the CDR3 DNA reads TGTGCCAGCAGCCCCGGGGGGGAGAAGAACACCGGGGAGCTGTTTTTT. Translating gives CASSPGGEKNTGELFF.

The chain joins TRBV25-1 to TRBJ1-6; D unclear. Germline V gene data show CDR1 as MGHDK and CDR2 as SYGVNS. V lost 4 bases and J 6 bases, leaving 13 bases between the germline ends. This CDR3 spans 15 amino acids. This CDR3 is CASSGYRSGNSPLHF. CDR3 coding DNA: TGTGCCAGCAGTGGGTACAGAAGCGGTAATTCACCCCTCCACTTT.

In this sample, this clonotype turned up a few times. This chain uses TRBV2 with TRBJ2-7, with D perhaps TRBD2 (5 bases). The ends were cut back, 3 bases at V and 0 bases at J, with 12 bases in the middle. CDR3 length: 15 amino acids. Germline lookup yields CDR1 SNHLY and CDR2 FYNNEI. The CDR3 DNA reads TGTGCCAGCAGTGATCGGGGTCCAATCTCCTACGAGCAGTACTTC. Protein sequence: CASSDRGPISYEQYF.

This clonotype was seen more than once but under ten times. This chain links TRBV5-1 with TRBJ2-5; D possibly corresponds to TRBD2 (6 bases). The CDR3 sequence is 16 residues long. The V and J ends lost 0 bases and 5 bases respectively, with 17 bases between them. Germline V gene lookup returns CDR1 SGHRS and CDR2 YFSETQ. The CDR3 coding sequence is TGCGCCAGCAGCTTGGTTGTCGGGGGAGGAGAGGAGACCCAGTACTTC. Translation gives CASSLVVGGGEETQYF.